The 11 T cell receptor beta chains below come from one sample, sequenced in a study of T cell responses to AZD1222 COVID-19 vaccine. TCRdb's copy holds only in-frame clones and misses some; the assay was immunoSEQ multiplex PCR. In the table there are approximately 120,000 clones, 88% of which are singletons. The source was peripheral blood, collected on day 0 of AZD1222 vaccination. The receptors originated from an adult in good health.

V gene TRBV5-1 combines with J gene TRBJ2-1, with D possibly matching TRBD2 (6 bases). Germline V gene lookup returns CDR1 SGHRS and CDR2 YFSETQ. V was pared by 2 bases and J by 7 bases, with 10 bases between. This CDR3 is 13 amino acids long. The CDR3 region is CASSLGTLNEQFF. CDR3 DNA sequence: TGCGCCAGCAGCTTAGGGACTTTAAATGAGCAGTTCTTC.

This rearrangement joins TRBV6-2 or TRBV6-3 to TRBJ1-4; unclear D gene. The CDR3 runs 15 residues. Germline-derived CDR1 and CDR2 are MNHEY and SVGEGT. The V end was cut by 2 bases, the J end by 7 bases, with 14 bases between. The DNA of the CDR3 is TGTGCCAGCAGTTACGCCGACGGAGGGCGTGAAAAACTGTTTTTT. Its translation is CASSYADGGREKLFF.

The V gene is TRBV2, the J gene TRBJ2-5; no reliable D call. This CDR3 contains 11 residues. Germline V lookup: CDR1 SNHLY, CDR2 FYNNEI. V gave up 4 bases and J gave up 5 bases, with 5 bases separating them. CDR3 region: CASSVEETQYF. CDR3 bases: TGTGCCAGCAGTGTAGAGGAGACCCAGTACTTC.

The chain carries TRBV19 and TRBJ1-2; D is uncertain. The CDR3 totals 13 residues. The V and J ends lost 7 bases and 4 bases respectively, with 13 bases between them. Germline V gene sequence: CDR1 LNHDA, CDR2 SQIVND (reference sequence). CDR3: CASTVPGVYGYTF. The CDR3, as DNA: TGTGCCAGTACCGTCCCCGGAGTCTATGGCTACACCTTC.

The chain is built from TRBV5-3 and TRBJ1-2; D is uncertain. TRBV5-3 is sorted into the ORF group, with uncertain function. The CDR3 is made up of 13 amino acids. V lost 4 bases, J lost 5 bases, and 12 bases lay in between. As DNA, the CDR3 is TGTGCCAGAAGCGGAGTGAGGGAGTATGGCTACACCTTC. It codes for CARSGVREYGYTF.

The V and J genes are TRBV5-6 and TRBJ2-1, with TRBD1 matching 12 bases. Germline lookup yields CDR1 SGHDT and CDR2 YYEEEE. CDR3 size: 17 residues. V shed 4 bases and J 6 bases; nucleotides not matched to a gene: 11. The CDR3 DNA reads TGTGCCAGCAGCCCACCGATGGGACAGGGGGCTTTCAATGAGCAGTTCTTC. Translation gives CASSPPMGQGAFNEQFF.

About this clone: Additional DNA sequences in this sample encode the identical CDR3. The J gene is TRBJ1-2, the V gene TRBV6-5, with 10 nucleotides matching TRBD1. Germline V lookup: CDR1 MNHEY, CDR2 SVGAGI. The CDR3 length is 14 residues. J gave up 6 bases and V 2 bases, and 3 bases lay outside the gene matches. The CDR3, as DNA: TGTGCCAGCAGTTACGGGACAGGGGCTAATGGCTACACCTTC. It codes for CASSYGTGANGYTF.

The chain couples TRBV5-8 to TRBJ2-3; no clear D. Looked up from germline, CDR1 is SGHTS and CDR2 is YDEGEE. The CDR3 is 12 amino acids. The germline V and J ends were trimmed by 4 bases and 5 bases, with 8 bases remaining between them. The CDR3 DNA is TGTGCCAGCAGCCTAACAGAAGATACGCAGTATTTT. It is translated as CASSLTEDTQYF.

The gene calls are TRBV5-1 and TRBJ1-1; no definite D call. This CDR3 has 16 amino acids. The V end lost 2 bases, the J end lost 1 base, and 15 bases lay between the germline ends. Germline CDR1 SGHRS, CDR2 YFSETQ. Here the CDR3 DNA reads TGCGCCAGCAGCTTACGAGGCCCTGATGGGAACACTGAAGCTTTCTTT. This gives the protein CASSLRGPDGNTEAFF. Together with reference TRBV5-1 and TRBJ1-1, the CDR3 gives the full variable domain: KAGVTQTPRYLIKTRGQQVTLSCSPISGHRSVSWYQQTPGQGLQFLFEYFSETQRNKGNFPGRFSGRQFSNSRSEMNVSTLELGDSALYLCASSLRGPDGNTEAFFGQGTRLTVV.

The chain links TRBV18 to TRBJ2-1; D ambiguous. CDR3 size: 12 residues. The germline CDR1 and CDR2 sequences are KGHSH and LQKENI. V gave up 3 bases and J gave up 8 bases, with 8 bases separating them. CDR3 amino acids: CASSPSSDEQFF. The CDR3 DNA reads TGTGCCAGCTCACCTTCTTCTGATGAGCAGTTCTTC.

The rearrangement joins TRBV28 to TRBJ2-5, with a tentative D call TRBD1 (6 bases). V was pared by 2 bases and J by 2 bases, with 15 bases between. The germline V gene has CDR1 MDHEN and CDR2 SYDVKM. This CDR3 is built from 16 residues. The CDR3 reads CASSLPGTPRQETQYF. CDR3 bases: TGTGCCAGCAGTTTACCCGGGACACCACGACAAGAGACCCAGTACTTC.